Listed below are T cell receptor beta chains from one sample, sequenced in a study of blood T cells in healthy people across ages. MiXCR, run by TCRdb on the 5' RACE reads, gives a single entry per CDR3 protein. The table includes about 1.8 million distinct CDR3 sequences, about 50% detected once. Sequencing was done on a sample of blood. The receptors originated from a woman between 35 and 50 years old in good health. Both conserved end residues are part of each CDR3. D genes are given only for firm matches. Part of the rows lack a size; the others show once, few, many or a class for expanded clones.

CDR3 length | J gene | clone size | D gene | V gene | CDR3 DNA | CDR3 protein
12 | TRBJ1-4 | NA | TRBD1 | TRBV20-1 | TGCAGTGCTAGGGGACAGTGGGAAAAACTGTTTTTT | CSARGQWEKLFF
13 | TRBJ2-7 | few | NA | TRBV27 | TGTGCCAGCAGTCCGACAGCGGCTGGGGAGCAGTACTTC | CASSPTAAGEQYF
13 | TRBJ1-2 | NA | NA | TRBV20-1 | TGCAGTGCTAGAGAAGGCAGGGGATATGGCTACACCTTC | CSAREGRGYGYTF
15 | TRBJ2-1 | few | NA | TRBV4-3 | TGCGCCAGCAGCCAAGGATGGGGAATGGGCAATGAGCAGTTCTTC | CASSQGWGMGNEQFF
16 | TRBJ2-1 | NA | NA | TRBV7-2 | TGTGCCAGCAGCACAGTCAACAGGGATTCCAACAATGAGCAGTTCTTC | CASSTVNRDSNNEQFF
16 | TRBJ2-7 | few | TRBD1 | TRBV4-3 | TGCGCCAGCAGCCAAGAGGGGGTACAGGGGGCCTACGAGCAGTACTTC | CASSQEGVQGAYEQYF
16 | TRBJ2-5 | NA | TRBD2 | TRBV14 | TGTGCCAGCAGCCAAGGTGTTCTAGCGGGGTTCGAGACCCAGTACTTC | CASSQGVLAGFETQYF
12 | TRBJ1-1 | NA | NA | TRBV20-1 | TGCAGTGCTAGAGACCCATTGACTGAAGCTTTCTTT | CSARDPLTEAFF
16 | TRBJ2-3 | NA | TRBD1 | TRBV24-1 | TGTGCCACCAGTGATTCGACAGGGTGGGGCACAGATACGCAGTATTTT | CATSDSTGWGTDTQYF
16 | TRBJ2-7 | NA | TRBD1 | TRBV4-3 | TGCGCCAGCAGCCAAGATAGACAGGGACCAGCCTACGAGCAGTACTTC | CASSQDRQGPAYEQYF
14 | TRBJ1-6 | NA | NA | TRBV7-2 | TGTGCCAGCAGCCGAGGGGATCAGAATTCACCCCTCCACTTT | CASSRGDQNSPLHF
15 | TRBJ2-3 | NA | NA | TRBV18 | TGTGCCAGCTCCCGGACCGGGGAATACACAGATACGCAGTATTTT | CASSRTGEYTDTQYF
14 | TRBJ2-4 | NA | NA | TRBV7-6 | TGTGCCAGCAGCTTAGGGGAGATGGACAATGAGCAGTACTTC | CASSLGEMDNEQYF
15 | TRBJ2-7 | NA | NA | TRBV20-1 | TGCAGTGCCCCGACAGAGCCAGGGACCCGATACGAGCAGTACTTC | CSAPTEPGTRYEQYF
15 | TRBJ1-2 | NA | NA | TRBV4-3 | TGCGCCAGCAGCCAAGATTTCAGGGACCTCTATGGCTACACCTTC | CASSQDFRDLYGYTF
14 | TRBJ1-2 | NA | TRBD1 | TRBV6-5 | TGTGCCAGCAGTCGACAGGGACAGGGGGATGGCTACACCTTC | CASSRQGQGDGYTF
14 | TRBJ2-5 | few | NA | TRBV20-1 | TGCAGTGCTAGAGATCAGAGCAGGGATAAGACCCAGTACTTC | CSARDQSRDKTQYF
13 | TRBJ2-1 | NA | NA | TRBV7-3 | TGTGCCAGCAGCCCGTGGGGTTCTGATGAGCAGTTCTTC | CASSPWGSDEQFF
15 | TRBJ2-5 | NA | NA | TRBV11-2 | TGTGCCAGCAGCTTGGCTTTTCTAGGCCAAGAGACCCAGTACTTC | CASSLAFLGQETQYF
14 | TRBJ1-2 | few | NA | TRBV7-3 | TGTGCCAGCAGCACCCATGTCCTGGACTATGGCTACACCTTC | CASSTHVLDYGYTF
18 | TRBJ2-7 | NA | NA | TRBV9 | TGTGCCAGCAGCGTAGAGCCCGGGGGCGCGTCCTCAACCTACGAGCAGTACTTC | CASSVEPGGASSTYEQYF
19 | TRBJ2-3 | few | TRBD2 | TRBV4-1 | TGCGCCAGCAGCCACCCACCCCCGGGGGGTCATACTAGCACAGATACGCAGTATTTT | CASSHPPPGGHTSTDTQYF
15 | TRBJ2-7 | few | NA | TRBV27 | TGTGCCAGCAGTTTAGGTGAGGGAGGCTACTACGAGCAGTACTTC | CASSLGEGGYYEQYF
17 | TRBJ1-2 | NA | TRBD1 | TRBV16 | TGTGCCAGCAGCCAATCTTCAGCAGGGGGGTCTTACTATGGCTACACCTTC | CASSQSSAGGSYYGYTF
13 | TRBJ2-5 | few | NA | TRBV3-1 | TGTGCCAGCAAATTCGCCCTGGGGGAGACCCAGTACTTC | CASKFALGETQYF
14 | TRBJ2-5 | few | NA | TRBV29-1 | TGCAGCGTTTGGAGTGAACCCCTCCAAGAGACCCAGTACTTC | CSVWSEPLQETQYF
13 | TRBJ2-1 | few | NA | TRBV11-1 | TGTGCCAGCAGCTTACCAATCTTCGATGAGCAGTTCTTC | CASSLPIFDEQFF
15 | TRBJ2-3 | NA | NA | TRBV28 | TGTGCCAGCAGTTTGCGGGCGGGACGCACAGATACGCAGTATTTT | CASSLRAGRTDTQYF
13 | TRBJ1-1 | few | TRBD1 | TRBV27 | TGTGCCAGCAGTTTGACAGGGAGGACTGAAGCTTTCTTT | CASSLTGRTEAFF
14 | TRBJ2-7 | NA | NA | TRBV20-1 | TGCAGTGCTATCGGGCCCCACCCTACCTACGAGCAGTACTTC | CSAIGPHPTYEQYF
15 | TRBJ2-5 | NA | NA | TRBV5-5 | TGTGCCAGCAGCTCCGGACAGTCTTTACAAGGGACCCAGTACTTC | CASSSGQSLQGTQYF
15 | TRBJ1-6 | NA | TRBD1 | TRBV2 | TGTGCCAGCCTTCGGGACAGGGGGTATAATTCACCCCTCCACTTT | CASLRDRGYNSPLHF
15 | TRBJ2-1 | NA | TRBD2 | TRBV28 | TGTGCCAGCACCGCCAGCGGGGGGACATACAATGAGCAGTTCTTC | CASTASGGTYNEQFF
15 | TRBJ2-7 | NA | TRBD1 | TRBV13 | TGTGCCAGCAGCCCGATCCCGGGACAGACCTACGAGCAGTACTTC | CASSPIPGQTYEQYF
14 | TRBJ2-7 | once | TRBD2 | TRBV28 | TGTGCCAGCGGAGGTAGCGGGGGACCCTACGAGCAGTACTTC | CASGGSGGPYEQYF
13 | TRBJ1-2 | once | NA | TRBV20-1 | TGCAGTGCTAGTAACCCTGGCAACTATGGCTACACCTTC | CSASNPGNYGYTF
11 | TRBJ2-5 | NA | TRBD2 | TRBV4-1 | TGCGCCGGGGGGGGCCAAGAGACCCAGTACTTC | CAGGGQETQYF
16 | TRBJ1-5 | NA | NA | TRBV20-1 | TGCAGTGCTAGAGATAGAGGGGGGTCTGCTGGACAGCCCCAGCATTTT | CSARDRGGSAGQPQHF
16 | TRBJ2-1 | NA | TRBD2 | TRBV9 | TGTGCCAGCAGCGTAGCTGTGCGGGGGGGTTACAATGAGCAGTTCTTC | CASSVAVRGGYNEQFF
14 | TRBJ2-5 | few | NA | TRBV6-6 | TGTGCCACCGTACGGGACTCGGCGATGGAGACCCAGTACTTC | CATVRDSAMETQYF
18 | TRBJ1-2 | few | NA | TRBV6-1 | TGTGCCAGCGACACGATTAAAAGTGGGGAAAGTTTTGAGAATGGCTACACCTTC | CASDTIKSGESFENGYTF
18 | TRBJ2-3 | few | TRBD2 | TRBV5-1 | TGCGCCAGCAGCCCGGACGTCCTAGCGGGGGTAACCACAGATACGCAGTATTTT | CASSPDVLAGVTTDTQYF
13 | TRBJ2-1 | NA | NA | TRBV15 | TGTGCCACCAGCAGAGATAGTGGTAGTGAGCAGTTCTTC | CATSRDSGSEQFF